Listed below are T cell receptor beta chains from one sample, sequenced in a study of control samples from healthy donors and cancer patients. Data came from immunoSEQ multiplex PCR; TCRdb stores just in-frame clones and leaves some out. The sample shows about 34,000 clones, around 83% of them seen only once. What was sequenced was PBMCs. The receptors were gathered from a middle-aged woman with lung cancer. Each CDR3 is given with its conserved first and last residue. Fields, in order: J gene, CDR3 length, V gene, clone size, D gene, CDR3 DNA, CDR3 protein. A D gene is named only where the DNA matches it firmly. Clone sizes are given selectively: once, few, many, or a class where the clone is expanded.

TRBJ2-5 15 TRBV9 . . TGTGCCAGCAGCGCCTCGGGAAGGCCCAAAGAAGCCCAGTACTTC CASSASGRPKEAQYF
TRBJ1-5 15 TRBV30 . TRBD1 TGTGCCTGGAGTACAGGGGACTCTAGCAATCAGCCCCAGCATTTT CAWSTGDSSNQPQHF
TRBJ1-4 18 TRBV2 . . TGTGCCAGCAGCTCCTCCACGGGGGCAGCCCCAACTAATGAAAAACTGTTTTTT CASSSSTGAAPTNEKLFF
TRBJ1-1 16 TRBV5-6 . . TGTGCCAGCAGCTTGGATCTCAGCCACGGGAGAACTGAAGCTTTCTTT CASSLDLSHGRTEAFF
TRBJ1-1 14 TRBV6-5 . TRBD1 TGTGCCAGCAGTTACCTCCACAGGGGGCATGAAGCTTTCTTT CASSYLHRGHEAFF
TRBJ2-1 14 TRBV7-3 . TRBD2 TGTGCCAGCAGTCAAAGCGGGGGGGCCGTTGAGCAGTTCTTC CASSQSGGAVEQFF
TRBJ1-1 18 TRBV25-1 . TRBD1 TGTGCCAGCAGTGAATCAAATCAGGGGGCGTTGAGGAACACTGAAGCTTTCTTT CASSESNQGALRNTEAFF
TRBJ1-1 15 TRBV3-1/TRBV3-2 . . TGTGCCAGCAGCCCGGGGCTGGGGATGAACACTGAAGCTTTCTTT CASSPGLGMNTEAFF
TRBJ1-2 14 TRBV5-1 . TRBD1 TGCGCCAGCAGCAGTACACAGGGGGCGTCTGGCTACACCTTC CASSSTQGASGYTF
TRBJ1-1 13 TRBV18 . . TGTGCCAGCTCTCTCGGTTTTGACGGCGACCCTTTCTTT CASSLGFDGDPFF
TRBJ1-6 14 TRBV6-4 . TRBD1 TGTGCCAGCCCGTCAGGGGGAGCGAATTCACCCCTCCACTTT CASPSGGANSPLHF
TRBJ1-2 14 TRBV5-4 once . TGTGCCAGCAGCTCACAGGGCTTTAACTATGGCTACACCTTC CASSSQGFNYGYTF
TRBJ2-1 10 TRBV12-3/TRBV12-4 . . TGTGCCAGCAGTTTTAATAGTCAGTTCTTC CASSFNSQFF
TRBJ1-2 14 TRBV9 . . TGTGCCAGCAGCGTAGGTCCGGGGGGCTATGGCTACACCTTC CASSVGPGGYGYTF
TRBJ2-2 15 TRBV11-2 . TRBD2 TGTGCCAGCAGCTTAAGCGGGGGAAACACCGGGGAGCTGTTTTTT CASSLSGGNTGELFF
TRBJ2-7 13 TRBV30 . TRBD2 TGTGCCTGGACCAGAGACGGGGGGGGCGAGCAGTACTTC CAWTRDGGGEQYF